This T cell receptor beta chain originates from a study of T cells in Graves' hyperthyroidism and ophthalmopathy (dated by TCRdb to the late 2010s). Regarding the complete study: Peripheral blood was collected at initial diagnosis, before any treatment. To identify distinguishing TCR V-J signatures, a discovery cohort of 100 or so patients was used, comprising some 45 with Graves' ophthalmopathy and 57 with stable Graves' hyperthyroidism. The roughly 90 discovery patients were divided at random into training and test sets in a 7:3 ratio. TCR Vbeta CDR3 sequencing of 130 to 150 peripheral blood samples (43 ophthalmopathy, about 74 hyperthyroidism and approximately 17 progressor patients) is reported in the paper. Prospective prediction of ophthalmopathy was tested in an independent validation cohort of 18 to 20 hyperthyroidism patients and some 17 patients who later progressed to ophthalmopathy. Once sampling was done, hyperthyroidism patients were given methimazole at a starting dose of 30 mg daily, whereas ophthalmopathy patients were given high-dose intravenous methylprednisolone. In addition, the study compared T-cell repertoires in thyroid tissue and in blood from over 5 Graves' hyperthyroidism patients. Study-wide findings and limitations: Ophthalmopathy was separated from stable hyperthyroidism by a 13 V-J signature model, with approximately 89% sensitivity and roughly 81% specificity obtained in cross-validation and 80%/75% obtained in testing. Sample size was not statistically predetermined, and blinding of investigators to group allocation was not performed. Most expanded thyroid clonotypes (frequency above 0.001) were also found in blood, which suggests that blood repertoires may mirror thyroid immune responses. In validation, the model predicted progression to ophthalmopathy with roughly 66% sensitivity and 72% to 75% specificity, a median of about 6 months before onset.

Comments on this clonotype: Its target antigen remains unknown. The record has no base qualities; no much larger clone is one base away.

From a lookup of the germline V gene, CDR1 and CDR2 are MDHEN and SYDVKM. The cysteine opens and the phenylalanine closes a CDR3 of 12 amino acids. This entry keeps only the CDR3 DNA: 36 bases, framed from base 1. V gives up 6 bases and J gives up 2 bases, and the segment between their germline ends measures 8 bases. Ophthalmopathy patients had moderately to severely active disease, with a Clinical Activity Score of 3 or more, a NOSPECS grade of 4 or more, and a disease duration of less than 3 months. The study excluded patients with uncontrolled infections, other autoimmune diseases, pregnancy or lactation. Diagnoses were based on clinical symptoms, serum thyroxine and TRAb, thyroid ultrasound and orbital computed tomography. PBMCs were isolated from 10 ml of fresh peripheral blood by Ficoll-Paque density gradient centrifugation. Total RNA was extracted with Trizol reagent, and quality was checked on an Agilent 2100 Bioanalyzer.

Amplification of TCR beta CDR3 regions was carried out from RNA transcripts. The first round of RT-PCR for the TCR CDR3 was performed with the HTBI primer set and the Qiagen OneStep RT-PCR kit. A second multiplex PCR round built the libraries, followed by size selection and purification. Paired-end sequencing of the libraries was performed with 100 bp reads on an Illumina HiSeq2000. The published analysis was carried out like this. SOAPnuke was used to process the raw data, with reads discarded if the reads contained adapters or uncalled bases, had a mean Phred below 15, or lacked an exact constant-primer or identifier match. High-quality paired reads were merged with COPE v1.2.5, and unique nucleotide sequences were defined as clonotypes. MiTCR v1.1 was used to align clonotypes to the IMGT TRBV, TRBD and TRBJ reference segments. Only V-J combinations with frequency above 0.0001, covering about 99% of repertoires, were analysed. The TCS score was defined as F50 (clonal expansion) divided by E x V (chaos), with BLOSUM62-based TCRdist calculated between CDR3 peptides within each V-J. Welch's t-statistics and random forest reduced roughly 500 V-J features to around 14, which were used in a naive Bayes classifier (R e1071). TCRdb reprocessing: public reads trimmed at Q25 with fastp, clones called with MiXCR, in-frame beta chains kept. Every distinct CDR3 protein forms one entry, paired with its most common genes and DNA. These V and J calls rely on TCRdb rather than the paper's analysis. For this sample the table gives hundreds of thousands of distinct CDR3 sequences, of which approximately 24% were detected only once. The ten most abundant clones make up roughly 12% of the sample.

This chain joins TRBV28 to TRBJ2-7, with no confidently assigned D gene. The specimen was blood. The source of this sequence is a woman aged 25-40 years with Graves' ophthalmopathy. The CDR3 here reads CASRTTAYEQYF. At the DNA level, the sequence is TGTGCCAGCAGGACCACAGCCTACGAGCAGTACTTC.